The clone carrying this TCR beta chain was observed a handful of times. No antigen is known for it. The data derive from a study of shared clonotypes between healthy human individuals. The germline gives CDR1 ENHRY, CDR2 SYGVKD. V shed 10 bases, J shed 4 bases, and the junction held 10 bases outside the gene matches. This CDR3 contains 13 residues. Findings and limits, study-wide: With a handful of donors compared, 4.5% to 6.5% of naive CD4 clonotypes were shared. Non-shared clonotypes had lower generation probabilities than those shared by all four donors. Sequencing depth was a factor that was expected to affect clonotype sharing among donors.

How the authors handled the data: Filtering of immunoSEQ junctional sequences could not match full-length read filtering. Some clones are missing from TCRdb's copy, which holds only in-frame ones; the method was immunoSEQ multiplex PCR. The DNA gave D and trimming, while V, J and clone size come from that table. The table shows roughly 760,000 clones, with around 72% occurring only once. This rearrangement joins TRBV10-3 to TRBJ2-7, with 7 bases aligning to TRBD2. This TCR was sampled from a woman in her 30s in good health. The source material was memory CD4+ T cells sorted from blood. Subset in this sample: CD45RA-negative fraction. As DNA, the CDR3 is TGTGCCACTGCCGAGAACGGGGGGTACGAGCAGTACTTC. Residues: CATAENGGYEQYF.